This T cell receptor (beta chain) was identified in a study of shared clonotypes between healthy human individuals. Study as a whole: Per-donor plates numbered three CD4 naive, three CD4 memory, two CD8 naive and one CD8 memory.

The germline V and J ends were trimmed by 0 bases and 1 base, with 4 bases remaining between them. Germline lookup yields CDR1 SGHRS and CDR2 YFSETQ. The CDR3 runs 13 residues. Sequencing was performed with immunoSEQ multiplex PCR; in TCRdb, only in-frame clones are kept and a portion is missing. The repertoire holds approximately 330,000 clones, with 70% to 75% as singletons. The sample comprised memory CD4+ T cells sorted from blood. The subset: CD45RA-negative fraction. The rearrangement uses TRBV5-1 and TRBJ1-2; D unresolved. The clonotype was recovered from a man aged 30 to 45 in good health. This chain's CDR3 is CASSLALNYGYTF. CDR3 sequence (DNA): TGCGCCAGCAGCTTGGCCCTTAACTATGGCTACACCTTC.